Presented here are 24 T cell receptor beta chains from one specimen sequenced in a study of CD8 T cells in ankylosing spondylitis. TCRdb called the 5' RACE reads again in MiXCR, with one record for every CDR3 protein. The sample lists around 430,000 distinct CDR3 sequences, approximately 17% occurring once. Study results and limitations: A motif of eight or nine highly homologous TCR beta variants was seen as apparently characteristic of ankylosing spondylitis blood.

Their specific antigens are unknown. The sequenced material came from blood, either unsorted or a sorted T cell fraction (not recorded which). Source of these receptors: a male donor with ankylosing spondylitis.

This clonotype was seen a few times. This sequence joins TRBV28 and TRBJ2-7, with 13 bases fitting TRBD2. Germline V CDR1 and CDR2: MDHEN, SYDVKM. This CDR3 has 17 amino acids. The J segment lost 3 bases and the V segment lost 5 bases, leaving 10 bases of the junction unmatched. Written as DNA, the CDR3 is TGTGCCAGCAGTCATAAAAGGAGACTAGCGGGAGGCTACGAGCAGTACTTC. Translation: CASSHKRRLAGGYEQYF.

This clonotype was counted only a few times. The J gene is TRBJ2-3, the V gene TRBV7-3; D is ambiguous. Germline loops: CDR1 SGHTA, CDR2 FQGTGA. V was shortened by 4 bases and J by 4 bases, with 9 bases between the two germline ends. This CDR3 comprises 13 residues. The CDR3 nucleotides are TGTGCCAGCAGCTCGTACGGCTCAGATACGCAGTATTTT. Protein product: CASSSYGSDTQYF. Together with reference TRBV7-3 and TRBJ2-3, the CDR3 gives the full variable domain: GAGVSQTPSNKVTEKGKYVELRCDPISGHTALYWYRQSLGQGPEFLIYFQGTGAADDSGLPNDRFFAVRPEGSVSTLKIQRTERGDSAVYLCASSSYGSDTQYFGPGTRLTVL.

The chain joins TRBV20-1 to TRBJ2-1; D possibly matches TRBD1 or TRBD2 (6 bases each). The CDR3 totals 15 residues. With 3 bases removed from V and 2 bases from J, the gap between germline ends came to 14 bases. In germline, CDR1 is DFQATT, CDR2 SNEGSKA (reference sequence). Written as DNA, the CDR3 is TGCAGTGCTAGGTCGGGGGCAAACCCCTACAATGAGCAGTTCTTC. Protein sequence: CSARSGANPYNEQFF.

V gene TRBV12-5 combines with J gene TRBJ1-1; D ambiguous. Germline V gene lookup returns CDR1 LGHNT and CDR2 FRNRAP. V was pared by 0 bases and J by 10 bases, with 9 bases between. The CDR3 has 12 residues. The CDR3 DNA reads as TGTGCTAGTGGTTTGGTCGTCTCTGGAGCTTTCTTT. Its translation: CASGLVVSGAFF.

This clonotype was seen more than once but under ten times. The chain links TRBV12-3 or TRBV12-4 to TRBJ2-2, with TRBD1 identical over 8 bases. This CDR3 spans 13 amino acids. The J segment lost 6 bases and the V segment lost 6 bases, leaving 3 bases of the junction unmatched. CDR3 in amino acids: CASRKQGAGELFF. The CDR3 DNA reads TGTGCCAGCAGAAAACAGGGGGCCGGGGAGCTGTTTTTT.

CDR3: CASSLGAVGFYEQYF. The CDR3 DNA reads TGTGCCAGCAGCTTAGGGGCAGTGGGTTTCTACGAGCAGTACTTC. This sequence joins TRBV7-3 and TRBJ2-7; maybe TRBD1 (5 bases). V was shortened by 2 bases and J by 3 bases, with 14 bases between the two germline ends. CDR1 and CDR2 (germline): SGHTA, FQGTGA. The CDR3 runs 15 residues.

This clonotype appeared many times. The genes are TRBV5-1 and TRBJ1-2, with no clear D. The CDR3 loop spans 12 amino acids. The V gene lost 7 bases and the J gene lost 2 bases, with 9 bases spanning the gap. Germline lookup yields CDR1 SGHRS and CDR2 YFSETQ. As DNA, the CDR3 is TGCGCCAGCTCTGCAGGAAACTATGGCTACACCTTC. The encoded protein is CASSAGNYGYTF.

This clonotype has more than one count but fewer than ten. The chain carries TRBV6-1 and TRBJ1-5; 9 bases are a match to TRBD1. CDR1 and CDR2 from the germline V gene are MNHNS and SASEGT. CDR3 length equals 14 residues. Trimming at V came to 6 bases and at J to 6 bases, leaving 6 bases not matched to a gene. The CDR3 loop is CASRLGTGSQPQHF. In DNA form, the CDR3 reads TGTGCCAGCAGGCTTGGGACAGGGAGTCAGCCCCAGCATTTT.

The V and J genes are TRBV3-1 and TRBJ1-4; 7 bases align to TRBD1. The germline CDR1 and CDR2 sequences are LGHDT and YNNKEL (reference sequence). This CDR3 is 14 amino acids long. Trimming took 2 bases from V and 7 from J; bases not matched to a gene: 4. The CDR3 sequence is CASSQTGQREKLFF. The CDR3, as DNA: TGTGCCAGCAGCCAAACGGGACAGCGTGAAAAACTGTTTTTT.

The chain uses TRBV15 and TRBJ2-1; 11 nucleotides agree with TRBD2. The V and J ends lost 3 bases and 2 bases, in that order; junction bases with no gene match: 9. Germline values: CDR1 LNHNV, CDR2 YYDKDF (reference sequence). The CDR3 loop spans 18 amino acids. The DNA of the CDR3 is TGTGCCACCAGCAGGACTAGCGGGATTCCCGGACCCTACAATGAGCAGTTCTTC. Amino acid sequence: CATSRTSGIPGPYNEQFF.

Only one count was recorded for this clonotype. This rearrangement joins TRBV19 to TRBJ1-1; tentatively, D is TRBD1 (5 bases). CDR1 LNHDA and CDR2 SQIVND come from the germline V gene (reference sequence). This CDR3 is built from 12 residues. V shed 3 bases and J shed 5 bases, with 7 bases lying between them. The CDR3 reads CASSMGDTEAFF. The DNA of the CDR3 is TGTGCCAGTAGTATGGGGGATACTGAAGCTTTCTTT.

The J gene is TRBJ1-5, the V gene TRBV2, with D hard to call. V was cut by 6 bases and J by 0 bases, with 6 bases left in between. Germline CDR1 is SNHLY and CDR2 is FYNNEI. CDR3 length: 13 residues. The CDR3 DNA is TGTGCCAGCAGATTCTTTAGCAATCAGCCCCAGCATTTT. Its translation is CASRFFSNQPQHF. Filled out from reference TRBV2 and TRBJ1-5, the complete variable domain reads EPEVTQTPSHQVTQMGQEVILRCVPISNHLYFYWYRQILGQKVEFLVSFYNNEISEKSEIFDDQFSVERPDGSNFTLKIRSTKLEDSAMYFCASRFFSNQPQHFGDGTRLSIL.

This clonotype was observed a few times. The chain joins TRBV18 to TRBJ2-7; the match to TRBD2 covers 7 bases. This CDR3 is 14 amino acids long. Germline V lookup: CDR1 KGHSH, CDR2 LQKENI. V lost 5 bases to trimming and J lost 2 bases; unmatched junction nucleotides: 6. Written as DNA, the CDR3 is TGTGCCAGCTCAGGCCTGGGAGGGCCCTACGAGCAGTACTTC. Protein product: CASSGLGGPYEQYF.

This clonotype was observed a handful of times. The chain joins TRBV24-1 to TRBJ2-7; 8 bases are a match to TRBD1. V dropped 4 bases and J dropped 2; count of bases not matched to a gene: 3. The CDR3 length is 14 residues. Germline values: CDR1 KGHDR, CDR2 SFDVKD. This CDR3 reads CATSDRGPTYEQYF. In DNA, the CDR3 is TGTGCCACCAGTGACAGGGGGCCAACCTACGAGCAGTACTTC.

The chain links TRBV7-9 to TRBJ2-5; D may be TRBD2 (6 bases). V was shortened by 5 bases and J by 5 bases, with 18 bases between the two germline ends. Germline-derived CDR1 and CDR2 are SEHNR and FQNEAQ (reference sequence). This CDR3 contains 15 residues. The CDR3 nucleotides read TGTGCCAGCAGCCAGGGACTGGGGATTGGTGAGACCCAGTACTTC. This gives the protein CASSQGLGIGETQYF.

The chain combines TRBV7-9 with TRBJ2-1, with 13 bases matching TRBD2. Per the germline V gene, CDR1 is SEHNR and CDR2 is FQNEAQ (reference sequence). This CDR3 is 16 amino acids long. Losses at the gene ends were 4 bases for V and 9 bases for J; bases not matched to a gene: 9. CDR3 nucleotide sequence: TGTGCCAGCAGCTCCGCCGGGACTAGCGGGACCCGTGAGCAGTTCTTC. It is translated as CASSSAGTSGTREQFF.

This clonotype was counted ten times or more. CDR3 sequence reads: CASSQGHGTVGYTF. CDR3 DNA: TGTGCCAGCAGCCAAGGACACGGGACCGTTGGCTACACCTTC. The chain recombines TRBV3-1 with TRBJ1-2, with D possibly being TRBD1 (5 bases). Germline V gene sequence: CDR1 LGHDT, CDR2 YNNKEL (reference sequence). Trimming pared 1 base from V and 7 bases from J, leaving 13 bases between. This CDR3 spans 14 amino acids. Drawing the rest from reference TRBV3-1 and TRBJ1-2, the complete variable domain is DTAVSQTPKYLVTQMGNDKSIKCEQNLGHDTMYWYKQDSKKFLKIMFSYNNKELIINETVPNRFSPKSPDKAHLNLHINSLELGDSAVYFCASSQGHGTVGYTFGSGTRLTVV.

The genes are TRBV19 and TRBJ2-5; D is possibly TRBD2 (6 bases). The V end lost 1 base, the J end lost 2 bases, and 14 bases lay between the germline ends. Germline values: CDR1 LNHDA, CDR2 SQIVND (reference sequence). The CDR3 sequence is 16 residues long. DNA of the CDR3: TGTGCCAGTAGTATAGGGACGGGACTCCAACAAGAGACCCAGTACTTC. Translation gives CASSIGTGLQQETQYF.

The table lists this clonotype with many counts. The chain joins TRBV29-1 to TRBJ2-5, with TRBD1 identical over 12 bases. CDR1 and CDR2 (germline): SQVTM, ANQGSEA. With 3 bases clipped from V and 5 bases from J, the junction kept 4 bases outside the gene matches. The CDR3 has 14 residues. CDR3 DNA sequence: TGCAGCGTTGACTCCGGGACAGGGGGCGAGACCCAGTACTTC. Translation gives CSVDSGTGGETQYF.

This rearrangement joins TRBV7-2 to TRBJ2-3; no definite D call. V was clipped by 4 bases and J by 3 bases, with 8 bases between them. Germline loops: CDR1 SGHTA, CDR2 FQGNSA. CDR3 size: 13 residues. CDR3 nucleotide sequence: TGTGCCAGCAGCTCCACAGCTACAGATACGCAGTATTTT. Translating it yields CASSSTATDTQYF.

The rearrangement joins TRBV18 to TRBJ2-1; tentatively, D is TRBD2 (5 bases). The CDR3 is 16 amino acids. With 1 base removed from V and 5 bases from J, the gap between germline ends came to 15 bases. From germline, CDR1 is KGHSH and CDR2 LQKENI. Here the CDR3 reads CASSPLAPGTNNEQFF. The CDR3 DNA sequence: TGTGCCAGCTCACCACTAGCGCCAGGAACCAACAATGAGCAGTTCTTC.

This clonotype was counted a few times. The chain has TRBV10-3 and TRBJ2-1; D perhaps matches TRBD1 (6 bases). The CDR3 extends over 14 amino acids. V was clipped by 6 bases and J by 6 bases, with 15 bases between them. Looked up from germline, CDR1 is ENHRY and CDR2 is SYGVKD. The CDR3 reads CAISRDTKGNEQFF. The CDR3 DNA sequence: TGTGCCATCAGCCGGGACACCAAGGGCAATGAGCAGTTCTTC.

A few counts support this clonotype. The genes are TRBV6-1 and TRBJ2-7; D perhaps matches TRBD1 (5 bases). The V gene's germline CDR1 is MNHNS and CDR2 SASEGT. This CDR3 is built from 13 residues. Trimming pared 7 bases from V and 2 bases from J, leaving 12 bases between. CDR3 residues: CASMQGSTYEQYF. The CDR3 DNA reads TGTGCCAGCATGCAGGGCTCCACCTACGAGCAGTACTTC.

The J gene is TRBJ2-3, the V gene TRBV5-1; 10 bases line up with TRBD2. The V gene's germline CDR1 is SGHRS and CDR2 YFSETQ. The CDR3 loop spans 15 amino acids. V gave up 2 bases and J gave up 1 base; unmatched junction bases: 1. As DNA, the CDR3 is TGCGCCAGCAGCTTTGGACTAGCGGGCACAGATACGCAGTATTTT. This translates into CASSFGLAGTDTQYF.